The source of this T cell receptor (beta chain) is a study of Ad26.COV2.S vaccination and SARS-CoV-2 variants. Trimming at V came to 4 bases and at J to 0 bases, leaving 9 bases not matched to a gene. In germline, CDR1 is SGHRS, CDR2 YFSETQ. CDR3 length: 17 amino acids. TCRdb's copy holds only in-frame clones and misses some; the assay was immunoSEQ multiplex PCR. In the table there are a few hundred thousand clones, over 75% of which are singletons. Treatment defined: about 20 received Ad26.COV2.S at low or high dose, single or two shots; about 5 received placebo; per-sample allocation not given. Sampling took place 63 days after the first vaccine or placebo injection.

The sequence was obtained from a person aged 18 to 59 who received the Ad26.COV2.S COVID-19 vaccine or a placebo. The chain couples TRBV5-1 to TRBJ2-2; 7 positions agree with TRBD2. Specimen: peripheral blood, collected in a trial of Ad26.COV2.S vaccine versus placebo. The CDR3 sequence is CASSPRRGGANTGELFF. The CDR3 bases are TGCGCCAGCAGCCCCCGGCGCGGGGGAGCGAACACCGGGGAGCTGTTTTTT.